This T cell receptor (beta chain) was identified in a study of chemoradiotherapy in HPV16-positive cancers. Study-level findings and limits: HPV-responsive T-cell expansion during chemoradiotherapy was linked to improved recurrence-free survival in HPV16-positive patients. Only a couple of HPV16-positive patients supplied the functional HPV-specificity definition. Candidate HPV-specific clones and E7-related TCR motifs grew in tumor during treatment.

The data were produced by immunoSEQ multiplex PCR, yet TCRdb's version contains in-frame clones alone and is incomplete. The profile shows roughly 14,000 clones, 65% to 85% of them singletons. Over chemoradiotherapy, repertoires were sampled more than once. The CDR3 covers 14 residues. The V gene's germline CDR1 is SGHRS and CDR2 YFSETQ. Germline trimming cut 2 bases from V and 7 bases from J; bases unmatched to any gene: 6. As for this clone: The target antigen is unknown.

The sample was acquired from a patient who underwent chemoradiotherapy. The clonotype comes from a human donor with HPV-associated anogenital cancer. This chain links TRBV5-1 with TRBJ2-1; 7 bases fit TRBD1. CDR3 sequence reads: CASSLRQGGNEQFF. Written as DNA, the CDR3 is TGCGCCAGCAGCTTACGACAGGGTGGGAATGAGCAGTTCTTC.